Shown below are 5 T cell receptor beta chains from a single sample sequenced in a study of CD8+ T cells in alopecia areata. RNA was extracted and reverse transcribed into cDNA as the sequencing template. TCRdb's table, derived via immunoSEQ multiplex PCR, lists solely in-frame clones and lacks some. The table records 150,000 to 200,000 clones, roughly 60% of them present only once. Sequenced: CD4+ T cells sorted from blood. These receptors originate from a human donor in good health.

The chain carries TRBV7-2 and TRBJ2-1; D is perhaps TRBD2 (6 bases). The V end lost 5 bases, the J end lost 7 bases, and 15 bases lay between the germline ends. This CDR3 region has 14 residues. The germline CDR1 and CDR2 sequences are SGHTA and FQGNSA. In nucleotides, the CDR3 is TGTGCCAGCAGCCGGATGGCGGGGAATAATGAGCAGTTCTTC. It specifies CASSRMAGNNEQFF.

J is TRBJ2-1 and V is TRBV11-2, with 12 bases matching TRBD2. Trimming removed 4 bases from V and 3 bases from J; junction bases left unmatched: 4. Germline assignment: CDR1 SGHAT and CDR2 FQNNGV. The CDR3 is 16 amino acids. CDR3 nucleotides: TGTGCCAGCAGCTCTACTAGCGGGAGGAACTACAATGAGCAGTTCTTC. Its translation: CASSSTSGRNYNEQFF.

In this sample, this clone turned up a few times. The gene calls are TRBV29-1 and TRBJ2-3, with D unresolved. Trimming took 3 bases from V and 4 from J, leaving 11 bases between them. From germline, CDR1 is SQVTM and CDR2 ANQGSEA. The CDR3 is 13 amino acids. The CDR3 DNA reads TGCAGCGTTGAGTCCCAGTTAGCAGATACGCAGTATTTT. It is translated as CSVESQLADTQYF.

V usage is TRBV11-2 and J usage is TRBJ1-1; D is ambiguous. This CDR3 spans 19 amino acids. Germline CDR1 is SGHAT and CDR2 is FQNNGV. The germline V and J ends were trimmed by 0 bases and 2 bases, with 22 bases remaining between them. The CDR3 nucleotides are TGTGCCAGCAGCTTAGATCAAATTCAAGGCCCGGTGGGAAACACTGAAGCTTTCTTT. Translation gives CASSLDQIQGPVGNTEAFF. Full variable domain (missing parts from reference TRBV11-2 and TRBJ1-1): EAGVAQSPRYKIIEKRQSVAFWCNPISGHATLYWYQQILGQGPKLLIQFQNNGVVDDSQLPKDRFSAERLKGVDSTLKIQPAKLEDSAVYLCASSLDQIQGPVGNTEAFFGQGTRLTVV.

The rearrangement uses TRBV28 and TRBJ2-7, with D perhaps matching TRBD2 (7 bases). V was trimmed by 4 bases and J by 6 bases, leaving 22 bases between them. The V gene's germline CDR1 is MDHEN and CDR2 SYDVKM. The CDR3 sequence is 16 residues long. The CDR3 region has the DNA TGTGCCAGCAGTTCCCTCCCCGGGGGGCGCCTTTCCGAGCAGTACTTC. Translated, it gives CASSSLPGGRLSEQYF. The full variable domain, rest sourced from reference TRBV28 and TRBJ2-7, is DVKVTQSSRYLVKRTGEKVFLECVQDMDHENMFWYRQDPGLGLRLIYFSYDVKMKEKGDIPEGYSVSREKKERFSLILESASTNQTSMYLCASSSLPGGRLSEQYFGPGTRLTVT.